The T cell receptor (beta chain) described here comes from a study of blood T cell repertoires in COVID-19 (dated by TCRdb to between 2020 and 2021). The study in broad terms: Samples covering the acute and convalescent phases of COVID-19 were provided by collaborators in the United States, Italy and Spain. Nearly every sample came with metadata listing a de-identified subject ID, COVID-19 status, age in years and sex. Samples were obtained from the ongoing ImmuneRACE study (first 160 participants) and from roughly 1,300 subjects provided by 6 global collaborators. Subjects who had been exposed to COVID-19, were actively infected with it, or had recovered from it provided the deeply sampled blood TCRbeta repertoires that made up the dataset. Where HLA class I and class II types were available, the types were taken from metadata supplied by the sample provider, not from assay-based typing. A freely available public database, intended as a resource for researchers studying the immune response to SARS-CoV-2, is where the repertoires were released. The prospective study material was composed of cDNA or gDNA derived from T cells, B-cell-depleted T cells, or PBMCs. What the research found in general, with its limitations: The amount of clinical and demographic metadata varied by source and participant and was provided uncurated.

Worth noting for this clone: The antigen it recognizes is unknown. Base qualities are not provided; no much larger clone lies one nucleotide away.

From V the trimming removes 2 bases and from J it removes 1 base, while the gene matches leave 2 bases of the junction unaccounted for. The CDR3 sequence holds 15 residues, the cysteine and phenylalanine included. Only the CDR3 region is kept as DNA, spanning 45 bases read in frame from base 1. CDR1 and CDR2 are drawn from the germline V gene: MNHEY, SVGAGI. TCRbeta CDR3 regions were amplified from genomic DNA by means of the immunoSEQ Assay, a bias-controlled multiplex PCR. From the authors' description of their analysis: The number of nucleated cells in each sample was estimated by amplification of reference gene primers within the assay. Sequence reads were collapsed and filtered to measure the absolute abundance of every unique TCRbeta CDR3 rearrangement. For each sample, productive Simpson clonality was calculated as the square root of Simpson's diversity index over productive rearrangements. Drawn from immuneACCESS, this table holds only the in-frame rearrangements with V and J called that TCRdb kept. Clones are partly lost; checked studies trace under half to an unresolved V gene and leave the rest unexplained. Clone size and V and J calls were adopted from that table, with D and trimming inferred from the DNA. Counted in this sample were around 300,000 clones; 89% of them appeared once. The ten most abundant clones make up 1.7% of the sample.

Enrolling through a virtual design, the prospective study's participants ranged in age from roughly 18 to 95 years and lived across roughly 24 United States geographic areas. To assign participants to cohorts, the prospective study relied on clinical history that participants themselves reported in a screening survey and a study questionnaire. Recovered participants in ImmuneRACE Cohort 3 were defined as having two consecutive negative NP/OP PCR tests, clearance from a healthcare professional, or resolution of symptoms. In the prospective study, whole blood, serum and a nasopharyngeal or oropharyngeal swab were collected from each participant by mobile phlebotomists. Participants in the prospective study had the option to provide additional blood draws and questionnaires over an approximately two-month period. Blood samples from the prospective study were shipped frozen or at room temperature prior to DNA extraction.

Sequencing was done on a sample of PBMCs or T cells enriched from blood (not recorded which). The chain is assembled from TRBV6-5 and TRBJ1-1, and 9 junction bases match TRBD1. This receptor was identified in a woman in her 40s who had recovered from COVID-19. The encoded CDR3 is CASSYQQGANTEAFF. The sequenced DNA is TGTGCCAGCAGTTACCAACAGGGGGCGAACACTGAAGCTTTCTTT.